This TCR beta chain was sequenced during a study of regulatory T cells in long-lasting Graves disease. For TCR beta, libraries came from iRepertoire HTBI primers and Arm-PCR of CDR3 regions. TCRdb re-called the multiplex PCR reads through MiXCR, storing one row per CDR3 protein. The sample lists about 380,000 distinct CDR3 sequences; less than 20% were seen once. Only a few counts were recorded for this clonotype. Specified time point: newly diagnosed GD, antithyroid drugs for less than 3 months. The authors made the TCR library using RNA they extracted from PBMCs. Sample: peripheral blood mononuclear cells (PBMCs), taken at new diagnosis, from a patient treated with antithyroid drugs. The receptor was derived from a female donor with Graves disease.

CDR3 loop: CSVEEGSYGYTF. In DNA, the CDR3 is TGCAGCGTTGAAGAGGGGAGCTATGGCTACACCTTC. The chain couples TRBV29-1 to TRBJ1-2; D remains unclear. Germline CDR1 SQVTM, CDR2 ANQGSEA. The CDR3 loop spans 12 amino acids. The germline V and J ends were trimmed by 0 bases and 4 bases, with 6 bases remaining between them.